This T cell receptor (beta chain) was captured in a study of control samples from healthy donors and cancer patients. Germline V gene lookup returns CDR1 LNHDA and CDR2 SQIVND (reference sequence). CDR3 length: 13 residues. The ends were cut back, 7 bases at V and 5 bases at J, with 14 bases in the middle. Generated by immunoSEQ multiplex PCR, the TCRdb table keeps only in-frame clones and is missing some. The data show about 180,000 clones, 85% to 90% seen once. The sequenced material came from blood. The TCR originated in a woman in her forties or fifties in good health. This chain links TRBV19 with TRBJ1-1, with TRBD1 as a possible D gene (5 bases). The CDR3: CASTKRGETEAFF. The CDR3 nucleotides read TGTGCCAGTACCAAAAGGGGAGAGACTGAAGCTTTCTTT. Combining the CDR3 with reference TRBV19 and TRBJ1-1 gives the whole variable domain DGGITQSPKYLFRKEGQNVTLSCEQNLNHDAMYWYRQDPGQGLRLIYYSQIVNDFQKGDIAEGYSVSREKKESFPLTVTSAQKNPTAFYLCASTKRGETEAFFGQGTRLTVV.